Sequencing of this T cell receptor (beta chain) was carried out in a study of blood T cell repertoires in COVID-19 (TCRdb year 2020). A note on the overall study: Samples from collaborators originated in the United States, Italy and Spain and spanned both the acute and convalescent phases of COVID-19. The sample metadata nearly always contained a de-identified subject ID, COVID-19 status, age in years and sex. The samples were drawn from two sources: the first 160 participants of the ongoing ImmuneRACE study, and fewer than 1,500 subjects contributed by 6 global collaborators. The repertoires were released in a freely available public database intended as a resource for research on the immune response to SARS-CoV-2. HLA class I and class II types, where available, came from metadata supplied by the sample provider rather than from assay-based typing. Deeply sampled blood TCRbeta repertoires from subjects exposed to, actively infected with, or recovered from COVID-19 were included in the dataset. The prospective study material was composed of cDNA or gDNA derived from T cells, B-cell-depleted T cells, or PBMCs.

Beyond this particular receptor, the publication reports: How much clinical and demographic metadata was included differed by source and by participant, and the metadata was provided uncurated.

The CDR3 runs 16 amino acids, cysteine and phenylalanine included. Of the read, only the CDR3 DNA is kept; its 48 bases are in frame from base 1. CDR1 MDHEN and CDR2 SYDVKM were looked up in the germline V gene. Trimming accounts for 6 bases at V and 1 base at J, while the number of junction bases matched to no gene is 11. TCRbeta CDR3 regions were amplified from genomic DNA using the immunoSEQ Assay, a bias-controlled multiplex PCR. For the original study's pipeline: The number of nucleated cells in each sample was estimated from the amplification of reference gene primers within the assay. To quantify the absolute abundance of each unique TCRbeta CDR3 rearrangement, sequence reads were collapsed and filtered. For each sample, productive Simpson clonality was calculated by taking the square root of Simpson's diversity index across productive rearrangements. As stored in TCRdb, this immuneACCESS dataset retains in-frame rearrangements with V and J assigned. A fraction of the clones does not appear; measured against another copy, unresolved V genes explain less than half of the discrepancy, and the remainder lacks a known reason. D and trimming were read from the DNA, whereas the V and J calls and clone size are those reported in that table. The sample table shows about 170,000 clones, and roughly 80% are seen once. The ten largest clones take up approximately 14% of the sample.

One collaborating source in Seattle enrolled patients while the patients were actively infected and followed the patients over time throughout the course of disease. The collaborating institutions used their own protocols to collect whole blood in K2EDTA tubes. For TCRbeta analysis, collaborator samples were shipped as frozen whole blood, as isolated PBMCs, or as DNA extracted from either sample type. This clone came up once. Its antigen target is currently unknown. The input lacks base qualities; no much larger clone sits a single base away. The sequence was obtained from a woman aged 70-85 years with COVID-19, enrolled during active disease. The source material was peripheral blood. This chain joins TRBV28 to TRBJ1-2; TRBD1 matches 7 bases in the middle. The CDR3 protein sequence reads: CASSGPQGGFNYGYTF. DNA sequence: TGTGCCAGCAGCGGACCGCAGGGGGGATTTAACTATGGCTACACCTTC.